Below, 28 T cell receptor beta chains from the same sample are listed, as sequenced in a study of blood T cell repertoires in COVID-19. Here immunoSEQ multiplex PCR was the method, and the copy in TCRdb shows in-frame clones only, minus some. The sample shows under 150,000 clones, approximately 81% of them seen only once. Sample: peripheral blood. The receptors stem from a man aged 40-49 years with acute or convalescent COVID-19.

This clone was found a few times. The J gene is TRBJ1-2, the V gene TRBV6-5; D is unclear. The CDR3 covers 13 residues. The V gene's germline CDR1 is MNHEY and CDR2 SVGAGI. Trimming removed 2 bases at V and 6 bases at J, with 10 bases between. The CDR3 DNA reads TGTGCCAGCAGTTACGAACAGTACGATGGCTACACCTTC. Translating gives CASSYEQYDGYTF.

This chain links TRBV5-1 with TRBJ1-1, with D hard to call. The CDR3 loop spans 16 amino acids. The germline V and J ends were trimmed by 3 bases and 1 base, with 16 bases remaining between them. Germline-derived CDR1 and CDR2 are SGHRS and YFSETQ. CDR3: CASSSFGEYQNTEAFF. In DNA, the CDR3 is TGCGCCAGCAGCTCCTTTGGGGAGTACCAGAACACTGAAGCTTTCTTT.

The chain has TRBV4-3 and TRBJ2-5, with TRBD2 identical over 9 bases. Germline V CDR1 and CDR2: LGHNA, YSLEER. V trimming: 0 bases; J trimming: 5 bases; junction bases outside the gene matches: 7. CDR3 length: 16 amino acids. The CDR3 coding sequence is TGCGCCAGCAGCCAAGATGGAGCGGGGGGTGGTGAGACCCAGTACTTC. Translating it yields CASSQDGAGGGETQYF.

The chain joins TRBV3-1 (or the pseudogene TRBV3-2) to TRBJ1-6; D remains ambiguous. The CDR3 consists of 13 residues. The germline V and J ends were trimmed by 2 bases and 7 bases, with 6 bases remaining between them. The V gene's germline CDR1 is LGHDT and CDR2 YNNKEL (reference sequence). The CDR3 nucleotides are TGTGCCAGCAGCCAAACGAGGAATTCACCCCTCCACTTT. Residues: CASSQTRNSPLHF.

This sequence joins TRBV3-1 (or the pseudogene TRBV3-2) and TRBJ1-2; 9 bases fit TRBD1. Trimming at V came to 2 bases and at J to 5 bases, leaving 6 bases not matched to a gene. The V gene's germline CDR1 is LGHDT and CDR2 YNNKEL (reference sequence). This CDR3 is built from 15 residues. The CDR3 DNA reads TGTGCCAGCAGCCAACAGGGACAGGGCCTTTATGGCTACACCTTC. Amino acid sequence: CASSQQGQGLYGYTF.

V gene TRBV5-1 combines with J gene TRBJ1-3; D unclear. V lost 0 bases, J lost 0 bases, and 4 bases lay in between. The CDR3 has 14 amino acids. Germline CDR1 and CDR2: SGHRS and YFSETQ. CDR3 sequence reads: CASSLDGSGNTIYF. The CDR3 nucleotides read TGCGCCAGCAGCTTGGACGGCTCTGGAAACACCATATATTTT.

The chain recombines TRBV5-1 with TRBJ2-3, with unresolved D. Germline values: CDR1 SGHRS, CDR2 YFSETQ. Trimming pared 1 base from V and 2 bases from J, leaving 8 bases between. The CDR3 totals 14 residues. The CDR3 region is CASSLSPFTDTQYF. As DNA, the CDR3 is TGCGCCAGCAGCTTGAGCCCCTTCACAGATACGCAGTATTTT.

The rearrangement uses TRBV2 and TRBJ1-6; no firm D call. The CDR3 loop spans 11 amino acids. Deletions cut 7 bases from V and 8 bases from J, with 6 bases between. Germline CDR1 reads SNHLY; CDR2 reads FYNNEI. CDR3 nucleotide sequence: TGTGCCAGCAAGAGGGATTCACCCCTCCACTTT. Translation: CASKRDSPLHF.

The chain carries TRBV5-6 and TRBJ2-1; 9 bases match TRBD1. The V gene end was trimmed by 4 bases and the J gene end by 4 bases; junction bases not matched to a gene: 6. The CDR3 length is 15 residues. Germline V gives CDR1 SGHDT, CDR2 YYEEEE. CDR3 nucleotides: TGTGCCAGCAGCGCCGGGACAGGGAAGTACAATGAGCAGTTCTTC. Protein: CASSAGTGKYNEQFF.

The chain links TRBV7-2 to TRBJ2-1, with 10 bases matching TRBD2. V trimming: 5 bases; J trimming: 2 bases; junction bases outside the gene matches: 6. The CDR3 loop spans 16 amino acids. The germline CDR1 and CDR2 sequences are SGHTA and FQGNSA. The CDR3 here is CASSLSGGTTYNEQFF. CDR3 bases: TGTGCCAGCAGCCTTAGCGGGGGGACGACCTACAATGAGCAGTTCTTC.

V gene TRBV1 combines with J gene TRBJ2-1; the DNA was not compared with TRBD2, the D call given in the table. TRBV1 is given as a pseudogene. This CDR3 comprises 14 residues. The CDR3 here is CTSSLLRRYNEQFF. CDR3 DNA: TGCACCAGCAGCCTTTTACGGCGGTACAATGAGCAGTTCTTC.

This clone has a handful of counts. The genes are TRBV10-3 and TRBJ2-1, with a weak D call TRBD2 (6 bases). The germline V gene encodes CDR1 ENHRY and CDR2 SYGVKD. V gave up 3 bases and J gave up 6 bases, with 18 bases separating them. The CDR3 loop spans 16 amino acids. The CDR3 loop reads CAISDPSLASRNEQFF. CDR3 nucleotide sequence: TGTGCCATCAGTGACCCCTCTCTAGCGAGCCGCAATGAGCAGTTCTTC.

The genes are TRBV20-1 and TRBJ1-6; 10 bases map to TRBD1. Trimming took 4 bases from V and 0 from J; bases not matched to a gene: 6. This CDR3 is built from 17 residues. Germline V gives CDR1 DFQATT, CDR2 SNEGSKA (reference sequence). CDR3 in amino acids: CSAIDRGPSSYNSPLHF. CDR3 DNA sequence: TGCAGTGCTATTGACAGGGGGCCGAGCTCCTATAATTCACCCCTCCACTTT.

This clone was picked up a small number of times. In DNA, the CDR3 is TGTGCCAGCAGTTTATCGCAGGCGGGGGGCAATTCACCCCTCCACTTT. Translation gives CASSLSQAGGNSPLHF. The chain joins TRBV27 to TRBJ1-6; perhaps TRBD1 as D (6 bases). V was cut by 0 bases and J by 7 bases, with 13 bases left in between. Germline loops: CDR1 MNHEY, CDR2 SMNVEV (reference sequence). The CDR3 length is 16 residues.

The V gene is TRBV4-2, the J gene TRBJ1-2; no clear D gene. Germline CDR1 and CDR2: LGHNA and YNFKEQ. V lost 0 bases and J lost 4, with 9 bases in between. This CDR3 comprises 14 residues. The DNA of the CDR3 is TGTGCCAGCAGCCAAGATGTGGTAGTCTATGGCTACACCTTC. This codes for CASSQDVVVYGYTF.

The chain carries TRBV9 and TRBJ2-4; a possible D gene is TRBD1 (5 bases). Trimming removed 7 bases from V and 0 bases from J, with 20 bases in between. Germline loops: CDR1 SGDLS, CDR2 YYNGEE. This CDR3 spans 17 amino acids. The CDR3 reads CASGKKKYRLAKNIQYF. The CDR3 DNA sequence: TGTGCCAGCGGGAAAAAGAAATACAGGCTAGCCAAAAACATTCAGTACTTC.

V usage is TRBV27 and J usage is TRBJ2-2, with 10 positions matching TRBD1. Germline V gene data show CDR1 as MNHEY and CDR2 as SMNVEV (reference sequence). CDR3 length equals 16 residues. V lost 6 bases and J lost 4; bases outside the gene matches: 8. The CDR3, as DNA: TGTGCCAGCAGCCTGGACAGGGGGTCGACCACCGGGGAGCTGTTTTTT. Residues: CASSLDRGSTTGELFF.

This clone came up once. V is TRBV11-1 and J is TRBJ2-2, with 9 nucleotides matching TRBD2. The V and J ends lost 4 bases and 6 bases, in that order; junction bases with no gene match: 9. From germline, CDR1 is SGHAT and CDR2 FQDESV (reference sequence). The CDR3 totals 16 residues. The CDR3 region has the DNA TGTGCCAGCAGCTCCCCGGAGCGGGGGGCCGCCGGGGAGCTGTTTTTT. Its translation: CASSSPERGAAGELFF.

The V call is TRBV4-1, the J call TRBJ2-3; possible D gene TRBD1, 6 bases. Per the germline V gene, CDR1 is MGHRA and CDR2 is YSYEKL. The CDR3 is 19 residues long. The ends were cut back, 4 bases at V and 2 bases at J, with 25 bases in the middle. The CDR3: CASSRVPLGGRGLTDTQYF. CDR3 in DNA: TGCGCCAGCAGCCGCGTTCCCCTAGGGGGACGGGGTCTCACAGATACGCAGTATTTT.

This clone was recorded only once. This chain joins TRBV2 and TRBJ2-5; D perhaps matches TRBD1 (5 bases). V dropped 7 bases and J dropped 5 bases, with 14 bases sitting between them. CDR3 length equals 13 residues. CDR1 SNHLY and CDR2 FYNNEI come from the germline V gene. The CDR3 DNA reads as TGTGCCAGCAACCCAGGGCTAGGGGAGACCCAGTACTTC. It is translated as CASNPGLGETQYF.

The V and J genes are TRBV30 and TRBJ2-3; D ambiguous. CDR1 is GTSNPN and CDR2 is SVGIG in the germline V gene (reference sequence). This CDR3 comprises 13 residues. V lost 6 bases to trimming and J lost 2 bases, with 12 bases between them. CDR3 in DNA: TGTGCCTGCACTACTGGAAACACAGATACGCAGTATTTT. It yields the protein CACTTGNTDTQYF.

The V call is TRBV5-6, the J call TRBJ1-2; D is ambiguous. V dropped 0 bases and J dropped 1 base, with 7 bases sitting between them. The germline gives CDR1 SGHDT, CDR2 YYEEEE. The CDR3 runs 14 residues. The CDR3 sequence is CASSLVTFNYGYTF. Written as DNA, the CDR3 is TGTGCCAGCAGCTTGGTCACTTTTAACTATGGCTACACCTTC.

This clone was observed a handful of times. The rearrangement joins TRBV4-2 to TRBJ2-7; TRBD2 agrees at 16 bases. The length of the CDR3 is 21 residues. Germline V gene lookup returns CDR1 LGHNA and CDR2 YNFKEQ. Trimming at V came to 2 bases and at J to 0 bases, leaving 13 bases not matched to a gene. CDR3 region: CASSQKATGLAGGLGSYEQYF. The CDR3 DNA reads as TGTGCCAGCAGCCAAAAGGCAACGGGACTAGCGGGGGGGCTTGGCTCCTACGAGCAGTACTTC.

The CDR3 loop reads CASSFEQGEQFF. CDR3 sequence (DNA): TGTGCCAGCAGCTTCGAGCAGGGTGAGCAGTTCTTC. The chain recombines TRBV5-4 with TRBJ2-1; a possible D gene is TRBD1 (5 bases). The CDR3 contains 12 residues. Deletions cut 2 bases from V and 9 bases from J, with 9 bases between. The germline V gene encodes CDR1 SGHNT and CDR2 YYREEE (reference sequence).

V usage is TRBV6-1 and J usage is TRBJ1-4; TRBD1 is a possible D gene (6 bases). The ends were cut back, 1 base at V and 6 bases at J, with 15 bases in the middle. Looked up from germline, CDR1 is MNHNS and CDR2 is SASEGT. The CDR3 spans 16 residues. CDR3 coding DNA: TGTGCCAGCAGTGAAGTTAAGGGGGTCTTTCATGAAAAACTGTTTTTT. Its translation: CASSEVKGVFHEKLFF.

V and J are TRBV18 and TRBJ2-3; tentatively, D is TRBD2 (6 bases). The V end was cut by 3 bases, the J end by 3 bases, with 13 bases between. Germline V gene lookup returns CDR1 KGHSH and CDR2 LQKENI. The CDR3 has 15 residues. CDR3 sequence reads: CASSPYPGGTDTQYF. The CDR3 nucleotides read TGTGCCAGCTCACCGTATCCTGGGGGGACAGATACGCAGTATTTT.

The chain employs TRBV6-5 and TRBJ2-1; 10 bases line up with TRBD2. Germline-derived CDR1 and CDR2 are MNHEY and SVGAGI. CDR3 length: 16 amino acids. V shed 1 base, J shed 3 bases, and the junction held 3 bases outside the gene matches. CDR3 in DNA: TGTGCCAGCAGTTACTATACTAGCGGGGACTACAATGAGCAGTTCTTC. It yields the protein CASSYYTSGDYNEQFF.

This chain connects TRBV5-1 to TRBJ2-7; D may be TRBD2 (7 bases). V was pared by 4 bases and J by 0 bases, with 11 bases between. The CDR3 totals 14 residues. Germline CDR1 and CDR2: SGHRS and YFSETQ. The CDR3 here is CASSPGGHSYEQYF. The CDR3 DNA follows: TGCGCCAGCAGCCCCGGGGGGCACTCCTACGAGCAGTACTTC.